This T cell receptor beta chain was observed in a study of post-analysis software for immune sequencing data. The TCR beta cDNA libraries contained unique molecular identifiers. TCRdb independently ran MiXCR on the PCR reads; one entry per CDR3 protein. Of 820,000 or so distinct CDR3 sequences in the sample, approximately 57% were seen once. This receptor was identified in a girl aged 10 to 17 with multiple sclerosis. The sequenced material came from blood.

CDR3 sequence: CASSGSGTTSYEQYF. CDR3 coding DNA: TGTGCCAGCAGCGGATCCGGGACTACCTCCTACGAGCAGTACTTC. The chain is built from TRBV9 and TRBJ2-7, with 7 bases identical to TRBD2. Per the germline V gene, CDR1 is SGDLS and CDR2 is YYNGEE. V shed 3 bases and J 0 bases; nucleotides not matched to a gene: 6. CDR3 size: 15 residues.